One sample yielded the 7 T cell receptor beta chains listed below, sequenced in a study of blood T cell repertoires in COVID-19. Some clones are missing from TCRdb's copy, which holds only in-frame ones; the method was immunoSEQ multiplex PCR. The table includes 150,000 to 180,000 clones, around 80% detected once. Sequencing input: peripheral blood. Every receptor here comes from a woman in her forties or fifties with acute or convalescent COVID-19.

The chain links TRBV19 to TRBJ2-3; maybe TRBD2 (5 bases). The CDR3 is made up of 11 amino acids. Per the germline V gene, CDR1 is LNHDA and CDR2 is SQIVND (reference sequence). V lost 5 bases, J lost 6 bases, and 6 bases lay in between. CDR3 amino acids: CASSSGDTQYF. DNA of the CDR3: TGTGCCAGTAGTTCGGGGGATACGCAGTATTTT.

This sequence joins TRBV5-1 and TRBJ2-5, with 7 bases matching TRBD2. Germline-derived CDR1 and CDR2 are SGHRS and YFSETQ. The trim removed 1 base at V and 2 bases at J, leaving 5 bases unmatched. The CDR3 runs 15 residues. The CDR3 nucleotides are TGCGCCAGCAGCTTGTTGACTAGCAGTCAAGAGACCCAGTACTTC. It yields the protein CASSLLTSSQETQYF.

The sample holds one count of this clone. The rearrangement joins TRBV5-5 to TRBJ2-1, with 9 bases identical to TRBD2. The V and J ends lost 1 base and 2 bases, in that order; junction bases with no gene match: 7. Germline V CDR1 and CDR2: SGHKS, YYEKEE (reference sequence). CDR3 length: 17 residues. CDR3 in amino acids: CASSLSTAGGPYNEQFF. The CDR3 DNA sequence: TGTGCCAGCAGCTTGAGCACAGCGGGGGGCCCCTACAATGAGCAGTTCTTC.

The CDR3 DNA follows: TGTGCCAGTAGTATATCCCCCCCTTGGAGCCAGGGGGCATATCAGCCCCAGCATTTT. As protein: CASSISPPWSQGAYQPQHF. The V and J genes are TRBV19 and TRBJ1-5; 8 bases line up with TRBD1. CDR1 and CDR2 from the germline V gene are LNHDA and SQIVND (reference sequence). The CDR3 is 19 amino acids. V lost 2 bases, J lost 5 bases, and 17 bases stayed unmatched.

This chain links TRBV19 with TRBJ1-5; TRBD1 might be the D (5 bases). V lost 1 base to trimming and J lost 5 bases, with 12 bases between them. The CDR3 is made up of 15 amino acids. Germline V gene lookup returns CDR1 LNHDA and CDR2 SQIVND (reference sequence). The CDR3 region is CASSIVGRGYQPQHF. DNA of the CDR3: TGTGCCAGTAGTATAGTGGGGAGGGGCTATCAGCCCCAGCATTTT.

V and J are TRBV4-1 and TRBJ1-5, with D possibly TRBD1 on 5 matching bases. Germline CDR1 is MGHRA and CDR2 is YSYEKL. The CDR3 contains 12 residues. Trimming pared 1 base from V and 11 bases from J, leaving 9 bases between. The CDR3 DNA sequence: TGCGCCAGCAGCCAAGTGGGGCAGGCCCAGCATTTT. Protein: CASSQVGQAQHF.

CDR3 in DNA: TGTGCCAGCAGCTTAGCCAGGAATTACATGAACACTGAAGCTTTCTTT. It is translated as CASSLARNYMNTEAFF. The chain joins TRBV7-9 to TRBJ1-1, with unresolved D. CDR3 length: 16 residues. Looked up from germline, CDR1 is SEHNR and CDR2 is FQNEAQ (reference sequence). Trimming shortened V by 0 bases and J by 0 bases, and 11 bases separated the two germline ends.